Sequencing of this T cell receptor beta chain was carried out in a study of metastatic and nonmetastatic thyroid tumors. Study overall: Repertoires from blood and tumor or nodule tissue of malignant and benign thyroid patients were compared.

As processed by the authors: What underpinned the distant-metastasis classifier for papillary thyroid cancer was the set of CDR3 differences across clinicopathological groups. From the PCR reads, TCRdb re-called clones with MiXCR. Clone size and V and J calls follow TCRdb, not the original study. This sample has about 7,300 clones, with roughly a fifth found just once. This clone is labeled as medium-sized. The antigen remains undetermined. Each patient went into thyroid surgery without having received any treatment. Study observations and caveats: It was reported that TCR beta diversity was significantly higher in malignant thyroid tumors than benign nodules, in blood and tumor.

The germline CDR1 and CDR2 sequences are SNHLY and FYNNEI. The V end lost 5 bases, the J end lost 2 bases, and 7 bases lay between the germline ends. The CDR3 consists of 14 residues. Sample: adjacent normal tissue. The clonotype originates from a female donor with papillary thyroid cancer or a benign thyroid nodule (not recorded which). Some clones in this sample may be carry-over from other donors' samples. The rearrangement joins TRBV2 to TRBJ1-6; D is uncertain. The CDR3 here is CASSTGTYNSPLHF. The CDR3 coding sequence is TGTGCCAGCAGTACCGGGACCTATAATTCACCCCTCCACTTT.